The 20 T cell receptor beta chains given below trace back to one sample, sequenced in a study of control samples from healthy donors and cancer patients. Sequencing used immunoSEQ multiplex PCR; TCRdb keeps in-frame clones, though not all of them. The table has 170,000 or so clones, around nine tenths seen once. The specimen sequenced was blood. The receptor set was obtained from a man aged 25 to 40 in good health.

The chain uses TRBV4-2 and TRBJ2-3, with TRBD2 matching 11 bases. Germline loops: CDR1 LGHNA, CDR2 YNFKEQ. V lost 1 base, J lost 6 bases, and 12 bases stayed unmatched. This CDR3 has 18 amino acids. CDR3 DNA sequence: TGTGCCAGCAGCCAAGCGGTAATAGCGGGGGGGGAAGCCGATACGCAGTATTTT. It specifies CASSQAVIAGGEADTQYF.

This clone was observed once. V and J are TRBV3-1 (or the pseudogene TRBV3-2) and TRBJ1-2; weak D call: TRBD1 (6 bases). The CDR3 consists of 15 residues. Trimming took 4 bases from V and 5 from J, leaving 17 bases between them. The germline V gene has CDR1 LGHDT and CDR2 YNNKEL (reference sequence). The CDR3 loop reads CASSRGGLQGYGYTF. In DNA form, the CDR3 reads TGTGCCAGCAGCCGGGGCGGACTCCAGGGGTATGGCTACACCTTC.

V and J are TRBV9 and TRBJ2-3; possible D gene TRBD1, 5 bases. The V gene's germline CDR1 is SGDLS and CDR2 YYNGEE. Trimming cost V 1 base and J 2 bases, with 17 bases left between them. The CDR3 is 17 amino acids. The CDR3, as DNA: TGTGCCAGCAGCGTATCACCCAGGGAAGTTTCCACAGATACGCAGTATTTT. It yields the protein CASSVSPREVSTDTQYF.

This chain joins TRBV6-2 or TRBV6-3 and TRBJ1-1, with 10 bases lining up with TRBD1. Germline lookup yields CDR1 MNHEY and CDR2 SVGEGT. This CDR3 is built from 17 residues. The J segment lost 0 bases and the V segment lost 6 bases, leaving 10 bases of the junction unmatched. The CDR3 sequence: CASSVTGTGALNTEAFF. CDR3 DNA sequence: TGTGCCAGCAGCGTAACCGGGACAGGGGCCTTGAACACTGAAGCTTTCTTT.

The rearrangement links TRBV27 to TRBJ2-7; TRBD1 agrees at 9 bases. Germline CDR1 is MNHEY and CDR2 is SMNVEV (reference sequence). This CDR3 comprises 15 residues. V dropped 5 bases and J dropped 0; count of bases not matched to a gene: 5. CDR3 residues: CASSLGTGPSYEQYF. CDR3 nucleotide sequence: TGTGCCAGCAGTCTCGGGACAGGGCCCTCCTACGAGCAGTACTTC.

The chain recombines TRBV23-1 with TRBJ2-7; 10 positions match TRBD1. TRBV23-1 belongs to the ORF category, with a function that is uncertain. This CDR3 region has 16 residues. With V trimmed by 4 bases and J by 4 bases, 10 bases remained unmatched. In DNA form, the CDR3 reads TGCGCCAGCAGTCGACGCCCGGGACAGGGGACTTACGAGCAGTACTTC. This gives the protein CASSRRPGQGTYEQYF.

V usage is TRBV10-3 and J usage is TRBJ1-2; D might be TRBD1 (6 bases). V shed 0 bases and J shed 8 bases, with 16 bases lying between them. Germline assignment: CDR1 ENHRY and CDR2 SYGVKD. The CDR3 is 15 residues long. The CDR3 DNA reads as TGTGCCATCAGTGAGTCGGGCCAGGGGATGGTAGGCTACACCTTC. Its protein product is CAISESGQGMVGYTF.

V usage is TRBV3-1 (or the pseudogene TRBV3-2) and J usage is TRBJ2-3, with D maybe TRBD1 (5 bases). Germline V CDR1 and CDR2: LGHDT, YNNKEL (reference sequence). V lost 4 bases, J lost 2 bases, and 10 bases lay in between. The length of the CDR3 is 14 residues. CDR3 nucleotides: TGTGCCAGCAGCCCAGACAGAATCACAGATACGCAGTATTTT. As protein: CASSPDRITDTQYF.

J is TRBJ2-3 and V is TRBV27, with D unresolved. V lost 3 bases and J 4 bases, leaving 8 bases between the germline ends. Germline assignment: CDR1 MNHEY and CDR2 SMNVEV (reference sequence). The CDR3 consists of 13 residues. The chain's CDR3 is CASSFVGPDTQYF. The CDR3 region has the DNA TGTGCCAGCAGTTTTGTAGGTCCAGATACGCAGTATTTT.

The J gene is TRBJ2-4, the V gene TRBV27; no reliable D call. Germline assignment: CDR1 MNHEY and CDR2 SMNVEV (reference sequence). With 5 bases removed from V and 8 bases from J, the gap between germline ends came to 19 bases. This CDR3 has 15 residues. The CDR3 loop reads CASSRFGEVEDIQYF. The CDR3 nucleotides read TGTGCCAGCAGTCGATTTGGGGAAGTGGAAGACATTCAGTACTTC.

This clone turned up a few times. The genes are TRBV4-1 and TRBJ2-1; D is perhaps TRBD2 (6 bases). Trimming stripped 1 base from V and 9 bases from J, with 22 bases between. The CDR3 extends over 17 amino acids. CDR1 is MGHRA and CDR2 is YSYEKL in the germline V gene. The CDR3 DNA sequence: TGCGCCAGCAGCCAAGTGAGTCCAGCGGGTGCCAGGAGTGAGCAGTTCTTC. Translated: CASSQVSPAGARSEQFF.

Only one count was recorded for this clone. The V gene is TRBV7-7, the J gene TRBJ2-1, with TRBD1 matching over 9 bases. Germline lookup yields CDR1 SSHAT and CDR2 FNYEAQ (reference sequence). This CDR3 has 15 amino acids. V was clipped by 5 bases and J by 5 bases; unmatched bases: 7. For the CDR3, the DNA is TGTGCCAGCAGCGCCGGGACAGGGAGCAACAATGAGCAGTTCTTC. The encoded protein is CASSAGTGSNNEQFF.

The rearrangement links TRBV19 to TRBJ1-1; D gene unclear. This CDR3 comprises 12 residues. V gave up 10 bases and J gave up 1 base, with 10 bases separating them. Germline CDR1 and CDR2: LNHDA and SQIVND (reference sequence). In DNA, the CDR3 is TGTGCCACTTCGCGGGGGAACACTGAAGCTTTCTTT. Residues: CATSRGNTEAFF. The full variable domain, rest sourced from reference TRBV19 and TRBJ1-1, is DGGITQSPKYLFRKEGQNVTLSCEQNLNHDAMYWYRQDPGQGLRLIYYSQIVNDFQKGDIAEGYSVSREKKESFPLTVTSAQKNPTAFYLCATSRGNTEAFFGQGTRLTVV.

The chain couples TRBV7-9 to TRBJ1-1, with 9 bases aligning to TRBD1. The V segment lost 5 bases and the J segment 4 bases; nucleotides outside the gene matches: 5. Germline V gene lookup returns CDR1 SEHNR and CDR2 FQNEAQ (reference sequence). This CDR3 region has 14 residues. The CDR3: CASSLTGGGTEAFF. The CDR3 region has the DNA TGTGCCAGCAGCCTCACAGGGGGCGGCACTGAAGCTTTCTTT.

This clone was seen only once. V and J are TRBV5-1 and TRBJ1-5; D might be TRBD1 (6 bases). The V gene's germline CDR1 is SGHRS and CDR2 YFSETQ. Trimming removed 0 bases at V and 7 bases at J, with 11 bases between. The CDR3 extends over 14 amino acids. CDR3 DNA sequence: TGCGCCAGCAGCTTGGAAGGGGGAGAGCAGCCCCAGCATTTT. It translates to CASSLEGGEQPQHF.

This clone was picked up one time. The CDR3 nucleotides are TGTGCCAGCAGAGGGGGGGGGAGGGCATCCACAGATACGCAGTATTTT. Amino acid sequence: CASRGGGRASTDTQYF. V usage is TRBV27 and J usage is TRBJ2-3, with D tentatively TRBD2 (7 bases). CDR3 length: 16 amino acids. Germline values: CDR1 MNHEY, CDR2 SMNVEV (reference sequence). The germline V and J ends were trimmed by 6 bases and 2 bases, with 18 bases remaining between them.

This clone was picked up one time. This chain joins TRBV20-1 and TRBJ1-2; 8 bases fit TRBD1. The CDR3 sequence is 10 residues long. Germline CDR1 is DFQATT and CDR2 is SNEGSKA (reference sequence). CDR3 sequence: CRRQGTGYTF. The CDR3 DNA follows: TGCAGACGACAGGGGACTGGCTACACCTTC.

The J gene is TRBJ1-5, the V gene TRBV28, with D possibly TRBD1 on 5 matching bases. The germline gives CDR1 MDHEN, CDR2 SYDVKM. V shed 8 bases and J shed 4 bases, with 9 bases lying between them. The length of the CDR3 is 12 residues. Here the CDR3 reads CASGRGNQPQHF. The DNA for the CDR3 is TGTGCCAGCGGGCGGGGGAATCAGCCCCAGCATTTT.

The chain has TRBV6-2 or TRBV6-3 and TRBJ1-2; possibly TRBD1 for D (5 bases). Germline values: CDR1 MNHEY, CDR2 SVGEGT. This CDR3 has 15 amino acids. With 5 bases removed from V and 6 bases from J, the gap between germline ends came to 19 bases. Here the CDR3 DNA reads TGTGCCAGCAGTGCCTATCCCGGGGCTCGAGATGGCTACACCTTC. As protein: CASSAYPGARDGYTF.

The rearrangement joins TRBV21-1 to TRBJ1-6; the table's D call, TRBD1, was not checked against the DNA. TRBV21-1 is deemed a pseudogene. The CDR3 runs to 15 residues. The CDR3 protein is CASSKVGPVGSPLHF. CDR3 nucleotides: TGTGCCAGCAGCAAAGTGGGGCCAGTGGGCTCACCCCTCCACTTT.